By share, the clone carrying this T cell receptor beta chain ranks as medium-sized. No antigen is known for it. The CDR3 runs 15 residues. Germline values: CDR1 MNHNS, CDR2 SASEGT. V lost 8 bases and J lost 0, with 11 bases in between. These data are taken from a study of metastatic and nonmetastatic thyroid tumors. Study overall: Samples came from malignant and benign thyroid patients, and repertoires were compared across blood and tumor or nodule tissue. The study's findings and limits: When malignant thyroid tumors were compared with benign nodules, TCR beta diversity was reportedly significantly higher in the malignant tumors. This held in both blood and tumor samples.

Among the patients, none had received any treatment before thyroid surgery. TCRdb re-analyzed the PCR reads through MiXCR. This sample yields tens of thousands of clones, of which more than 20% are seen a single time; around 4.4% belongs to the top ten. Sequencing used adjacent normal tissue. This sequence joins TRBV6-1 and TRBJ2-6; D gene unclear. The TCR comes from a female donor with papillary thyroid cancer or a benign thyroid nodule (not recorded which). Some clones in this sample may be carry-over from other donors' samples. CDR3 sequence: CASRAPNSGANVLTF. The DNA for the CDR3 is TGTGCCAGCCGGGCTCCCAACTCTGGGGCCAACGTCCTGACTTTC.